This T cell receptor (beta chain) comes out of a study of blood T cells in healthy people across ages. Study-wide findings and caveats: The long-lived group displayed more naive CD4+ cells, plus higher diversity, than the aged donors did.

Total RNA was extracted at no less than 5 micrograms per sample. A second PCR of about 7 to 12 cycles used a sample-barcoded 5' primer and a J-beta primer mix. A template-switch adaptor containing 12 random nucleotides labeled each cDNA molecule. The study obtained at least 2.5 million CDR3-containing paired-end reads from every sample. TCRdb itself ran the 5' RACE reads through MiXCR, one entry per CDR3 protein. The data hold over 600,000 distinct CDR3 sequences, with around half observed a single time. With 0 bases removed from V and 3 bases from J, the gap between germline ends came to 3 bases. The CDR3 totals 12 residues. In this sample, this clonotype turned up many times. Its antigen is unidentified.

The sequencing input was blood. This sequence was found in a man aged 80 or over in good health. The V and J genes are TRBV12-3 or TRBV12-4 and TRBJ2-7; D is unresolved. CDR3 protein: CASSLAYYEQYF. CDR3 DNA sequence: TGTGCCAGCAGTTTAGCCTACTACGAGCAGTACTTC.